The rows below give T cell receptor beta chains drawn from one sample of a study of T cells in Graves' hyperthyroidism and ophthalmopathy. MiXCR, applied by TCRdb to the multiplex PCR reads, yields one record per CDR3 protein. The sample includes hundreds of thousands of distinct CDR3 sequences, about 19% of them seen just once. The sample comprised blood. These TCRs come from a woman aged 50 to 60 with Graves' hyperthyroidism that later progressed to Graves' ophthalmopathy. Both conserved end residues are part of each CDR3. Fields, in order: J gene, V gene, CDR3 protein.

TRBJ2-3 | TRBV30 | CAWASGMANTQYF
TRBJ2-1 | TRBV7-6 | CASAGMNNEQFF
TRBJ1-5 | TRBV2 | CASSELRTGDSNQPQHF
TRBJ2-3 | TRBV5-5 | CASSARTSGGDTQYF
TRBJ2-5 | TRBV10-2 | CASSDRTSGTYQETQYF
TRBJ1-2 | TRBV5-1 | CASSPDPGDWANYGYTF
TRBJ1-4 | TRBV15 | CATSTRPGLGNEKLFF
TRBJ2-7 | TRBV6-1 | CASSDDPGTGAYEQYF
TRBJ1-2 | TRBV2 | CASSAIREEMNGYTF
TRBJ2-7 | TRBV12-3/TRBV12-4 | CASSRSGGAVYEQYF
TRBJ1-2 | TRBV5-1 | CASSSFQGDGYTF
TRBJ2-1 | TRBV15 | CATSPRRGLQGADEQFF
TRBJ2-5 | TRBV7-9 | CASSFNLIGQGGETQYF
TRBJ2-3 | TRBV5-1 | CASSSQQGITDTQYF
TRBJ2-4 | TRBV3-1 | CASSQEISPAKNIQYF
TRBJ1-6 | TRBV20-1 | CSARVDPSSYNSPLHF
TRBJ1-5 | TRBV19 | CASTHSGGGNQPQHF
TRBJ1-4 | TRBV20-1 | CSSQRGGPENEKLFF
TRBJ1-5 | TRBV19 | CASSRLLSNQPQHF
TRBJ2-1 | TRBV18 | CASSSRLDYNEQFF
TRBJ1-1 | TRBV9 | CASSEGSLNTEAFF
TRBJ1-2 | TRBV20-1 | CSASGGVIGYTF
TRBJ1-5 | TRBV20-1 | CSAGGQYSNQPQHF
TRBJ1-2 | TRBV5-1 | CASSLWQGADGYTF